This is a list of T cell receptor beta chains from one sample in a study of cytomegalovirus exposure and HLA in healthy donors. Clones were read by immunoSEQ multiplex PCR, and TCRdb kept only the in-frame ones, dropping some. This table holds about 400,000 clones, 86% found once. Sequencing was carried out using PBMCs. The source is a woman under 30 in good health and CMV-seronegative. Each CDR3 is given with its conserved first and last residue. The D gene is left open where the match is weak. Part of the rows lack a size; the others show once, few, many or a class for expanded clones.

clone_size	v_call	d_call	j_call	cdr3_aa	cdr3_nt
.	TRBV29-1	TRBD2	TRBJ2-7	CSVEGTSSAYEQYF	TGCAGCGTTGAAGGGACTAGCTCCGCCTACGAGCAGTACTTC
.	TRBV7-9	TRBD1	TRBJ1-1	CASSLRDRGLRTEAFF	TGTGCCAGCAGCCTCCGGGACAGGGGGTTGAGGACTGAAGCTTTCTTT
once	TRBV4-2	TRBD1	TRBJ2-5	CASSQETGTGGLGRTQYF	TGTGCCAGCAGCCAAGAGACGGGGACAGGGGGCCTTGGAAGGACCCAGTACTTC
.	TRBV13	TRBD1	TRBJ1-5	CASSLGGGRYSNQPQHF	TGTGCCAGCAGCTTAGGAGGGGGCAGGTATAGCAATCAGCCCCAGCATTTT
.	TRBV18	TRBD1	TRBJ2-2	CASSRDRVSGVVSGELFF	TGTGCCAGCTCACGGGACAGGGTCTCGGGTGTTGTATCCGGGGAGCTGTTTTTT
.	TRBV29-1	.	TRBJ2-5	CSVVIRVSPETQYF	TGCAGCGTTGTGATACGAGTGTCTCCGGAGACCCAGTACTTC
.	TRBV5-4	TRBD2	TRBJ2-2	CASSFWTSGRGELFF	TGTGCCAGCAGCTTCTGGACTAGCGGGAGAGGGGAGCTGTTTTTT
.	TRBV25-1	.	TRBJ2-2	CASSRQNSGELFF	TGTGCCAGCAGTCGACAGAACTCCGGGGAGCTGTTTTTT
.	TRBV28	.	TRBJ1-5	CASSSFFGSANQPQHF	TGTGCCAGCAGTTCCTTCTTTGGAAGCGCCAATCAGCCCCAGCATTTT
.	TRBV27	.	TRBJ2-7	CASSLSGQLTYEQYF	TGTGCCAGCAGTTTAAGTGGACAGTTAACCTACGAGCAGTACTTC
once	TRBV11-2	TRBD2	TRBJ2-1	CASSGLAGGFREQFF	TGTGCCAGCAGCGGCCTAGCGGGAGGCTTTCGTGAGCAGTTCTTC
.	TRBV5-5	.	TRBJ2-7	CASSFSGYEQYF	TGTGCCAGCAGCTTCTCAGGGTACGAGCAGTACTTC
.	TRBV5-1	TRBD1	TRBJ2-3	CASSWQGDTDTQYF	TGCGCCAGCAGCTGGCAGGGGGACACAGATACGCAGTATTTT
few	TRBV7-8	TRBD1	TRBJ1-2	CASSQRTGGLYGYTF	TGTGCCAGCAGCCAACGGACAGGGGGCTTGTATGGCTACACCTTC
.	TRBV28	.	TRBJ1-6	CASTSRVLNSPLHF	TGTGCCAGCACGAGTCGAGTTTTGAATTCACCCCTCCACTTT
once	TRBV15	TRBD1	TRBJ2-1	CATSSRDRGARGSYNEQFF	TGTGCCACCAGCAGCCGGGACAGGGGAGCCAGGGGGTCCTACAATGAGCAGTTCTTC
once	TRBV11-2	.	TRBJ1-4	CASSSGGGVRMKKLFF	TGTGCCAGCAGCTCGGGTGGGGGGGTGAGAATGAAAAAACTGTTTTTT
.	TRBV15	TRBD2	TRBJ2-4	CATSRPPRTSGNTLAKNIQYF	TGTGCCACCAGCAGGCCTCCCCGGACTAGCGGGAACACCTTAGCCAAAAACATTCAGTACTTC
once	TRBV6-5	.	TRBJ2-2	CASSRTANTGELFF	TGTGCCAGCAGCCGGACAGCGAACACCGGGGAGCTGTTTTTT
.	TRBV11-2	TRBD2	TRBJ2-1	CASSALAGPSYNEQFF	TGTGCCAGCAGCGCTCTAGCGGGGCCCTCCTACAATGAGCAGTTCTTC